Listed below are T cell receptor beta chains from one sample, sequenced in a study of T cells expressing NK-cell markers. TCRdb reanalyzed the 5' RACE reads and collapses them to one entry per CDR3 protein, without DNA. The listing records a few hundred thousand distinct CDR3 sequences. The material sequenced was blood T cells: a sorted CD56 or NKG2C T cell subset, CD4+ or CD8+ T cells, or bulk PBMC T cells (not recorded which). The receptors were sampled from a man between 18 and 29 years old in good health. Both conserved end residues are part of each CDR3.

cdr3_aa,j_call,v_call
CSVLAEPSSYNEQFF,TRBJ2-1,TRBV29-1
CATSLRTDSEKLFF,TRBJ1-4,TRBV15
CSVQFSNEQFF,TRBJ2-1,TRBV29-1
CASSPDSQYNEQFF,TRBJ2-1,TRBV18
CAWSVGQGGYQPQHF,TRBJ1-5,TRBV30
CASSFDRGLNTEAFF,TRBJ1-1,TRBV12-3/TRBV12-4
CSAVQWGGDYGYTF,TRBJ1-2,TRBV20-1
CASSVDGGYDTQYF,TRBJ2-3,TRBV9
CASSSGDSSYEQYF,TRBJ2-7,TRBV7-8
CASSPDRGSYEQYF,TRBJ2-7,TRBV7-2
CSARGGRQGTDTQYF,TRBJ2-3,TRBV20-1
CASSLRLAGGPETQYF,TRBJ2-5,TRBV11-2
CAWTGRRMNTEAFF,TRBJ1-1,TRBV30
CASRNGGQGFYNEQFF,TRBJ2-1,TRBV12-3/TRBV12-4
CASSSELYGYTF,TRBJ1-2,TRBV7-9
CSASPGAVVETQYF,TRBJ2-5,TRBV20-1
CASSQAEKPQHF,TRBJ1-5,TRBV3-1
CASSLKTSGSTEQYF,TRBJ2-7,TRBV13
CATGEYNEQFF,TRBJ2-1,TRBV24-1
CSVTRVPEQFF,TRBJ2-1,TRBV29-1
CASSDRLGGRETQYF,TRBJ2-5,TRBV12-3/TRBV12-4
CASSYDSRAGANVLTF,TRBJ2-6,TRBV6-2/TRBV6-3
CASSLGGGNSPLHF,TRBJ1-6,TRBV7-2
CATSRVGDLAPDTQYF,TRBJ2-3,TRBV15
CASSRGLATNEKLFF,TRBJ1-4,TRBV5-6
CASTRGTNYEQYF,TRBJ2-7,TRBV6-1
CASSLDRGTQIF,TRBJ2-4,TRBV12-3/TRBV12-4
CSAGDVSGQFF,TRBJ2-1,TRBV20-1
CASSHGTGGLKQYF,TRBJ2-7,TRBV3-1
CASSQDLGANYGYTF,TRBJ1-2,TRBV4-3
CASSSKQYNEQFF,TRBJ2-1,TRBV5-1
CASKKGDTQYF,TRBJ2-3,TRBV6-5
CASSRGINEKLFF,TRBJ1-4,TRBV5-1
CAIGSPGTSGRDTQYF,TRBJ2-3,TRBV10-3
CSARDRVNTGELFF,TRBJ2-2,TRBV20-1
CASSLRPGPRGQETQYF,TRBJ2-5,TRBV5-6
CASSLGTGSAEKLFF,TRBJ1-4,TRBV5-1
CSARVSGGSTEAFF,TRBJ1-1,TRBV20-1
CSVGWQPYNEQFF,TRBJ2-1,TRBV29-1
CASRYRASGTDTQYF,TRBJ2-3,TRBV27
CAISEGAGGRTEAFF,TRBJ1-1,TRBV10-3
CASSTAHGGDNTQYF,TRBJ2-3,TRBV5-1
CSARGGFQNEKLFF,TRBJ1-4,TRBV20-1
CASSQELGGELFF,TRBJ2-2,TRBV3-1
CATSRLTGANYGYTF,TRBJ1-2,TRBV15
CSARQGAAGNTIYF,TRBJ1-3,TRBV20-1
CASSLAPSTDTQYF,TRBJ2-3,TRBV12-3/TRBV12-4
CAISALGREGNEQYF,TRBJ2-7,TRBV10-3
CSVASRGLQVQYF,TRBJ2-7,TRBV29-1
CAISEPDRQYEQYF,TRBJ2-7,TRBV10-3
CASSQPGQKGAYGYTF,TRBJ1-2,TRBV23-1
CSASRQAGEKLFF,TRBJ1-4,TRBV20-1
CASRPGQGGGLSGANVLTF,TRBJ2-6,TRBV27
CASSYYGGTRSGANVLTF,TRBJ2-6,TRBV6-5
CASSTGTRLVDSPLHF,TRBJ1-6,TRBV6-1
CSARDPARRELTPSTDTQYF,TRBJ2-3,TRBV20-1
CASSELAGGPGTQYF,TRBJ2-5,TRBV2
CASSQGARSSAHTDTQYF,TRBJ2-3,TRBV4-2
CASNWEAPGTEAFF,TRBJ1-1,TRBV6-5
CSARLDPINTEAFF,TRBJ1-1,TRBV20-1